The 14 T cell receptor beta chains below all came from one sample that was sequenced in a study of T-cell reconstitution after alpha-beta-depleted transplantation in children. A TCRbeta library incorporating unique molecular identifiers was prepared. TCRdb ran MiXCR on the PCR reads and lists one entry per CDR3 protein. This table holds about 72,000 distinct CDR3 sequences, around 6.6% found once. The sequenced sample was PBMCs from the stem cell graft donor, obtained from the stem cell graft. The source is a human donor who donated a stem cell graft to a child with acute lymphoblastic leukemia.

This rearrangement joins TRBV5-4 to TRBJ2-7, with D hard to call. V lost 5 bases and J lost 3, with 12 bases in between. The CDR3 has 13 amino acids. CDR1 and CDR2 from the germline V gene are SGHNT and YYREEE (reference sequence). The DNA of the CDR3 is TGTGCCAGCAGAGCAGCCTCAGGCTACGAGCAGTACTTC. This translates into CASRAASGYEQYF.

This clonotype was recorded a few times. The chain combines TRBV20-1 with TRBJ1-1; 7 bases fit TRBD1. V gave up 6 bases and J gave up 7 bases; unmatched junction bases: 5. Germline V CDR1 and CDR2: DFQATT, SNEGSKA (reference sequence). The CDR3 sequence is 11 residues long. The CDR3: CSAQTGVEAFF. DNA for the CDR3: TGCAGTGCCCAAACAGGGGTTGAAGCTTTCTTT.

This chain joins TRBV10-1 and TRBJ2-7; D unclear. CDR1 is WNHNN and CDR2 is SYGVQD in the germline V gene (reference sequence). The CDR3 loop spans 13 amino acids. V was pared by 0 bases and J by 2 bases, with 5 bases between. The CDR3 here is CASSESTAYEQYF. The CDR3 coding sequence is TGCGCCAGCAGTGAGTCGACTGCCTACGAGCAGTACTTC.

This clonotype occurred many times. V is TRBV20-1 and J is TRBJ1-5; perhaps TRBD1 as D (6 bases). V lost 0 bases and J lost 0, with 21 bases in between. The CDR3 is 19 amino acids. Germline assignment: CDR1 DFQATT and CDR2 SNEGSKA (reference sequence). The CDR3 reads CSARDPEGQGPGSNQPQHF. The CDR3 bases are TGCAGTGCTAGAGACCCGGAGGGGCAGGGGCCTGGTAGCAATCAGCCCCAGCATTTT.

This clonotype was seen many times. The CDR3 loop reads CASSLGWGQFF. For the CDR3, the DNA is TGCGCCAGCAGCTTGGGGTGGGGGCAGTTCTTC. V and J are TRBV5-1 and TRBJ2-1; D not certain. This CDR3 is 11 amino acids long. Trimming left V 0 bases short and J 12 bases short, with 7 bases between. The V gene's germline CDR1 is SGHRS and CDR2 YFSETQ.

This clonotype has at least ten counts. This chain uses TRBV6-5 with TRBJ2-3, with 9 bases identical to TRBD2. Germline V gene sequence: CDR1 MNHEY, CDR2 SVGAGI. The CDR3 length is 15 residues. Trimming cost V 4 bases and J 2 bases; bases outside gene matches: 4. The CDR3 DNA is TGTGCCAGCAGTTCGGGACTAGCTGTCACAGATACGCAGTATTTT. Protein product: CASSSGLAVTDTQYF.

The V call is TRBV7-9, the J call TRBJ2-1; D remains ambiguous. Germline loops: CDR1 SEHNR, CDR2 FQNEAQ (reference sequence). Trimming cost V 7 bases and J 10 bases, with 14 bases left between them. This CDR3 has 12 residues. CDR3 in DNA: TGTGCCAGCAACTCCCTTACTGAGGAGCAGTTCTTC. It specifies CASNSLTEEQFF.

The gene calls are TRBV19 and TRBJ1-5; tentative D call: TRBD1 (5 bases). The CDR3 spans 15 residues. The V gene's germline CDR1 is LNHDA and CDR2 SQIVND (reference sequence). Trimming took off 4 bases at V and 2 bases at J, with 12 bases between the two ends. CDR3 in DNA: TGTGCCAGTAGTAGGGACTTGGGGGGCAATCAGCCCCAGCATTTT. Its protein is CASSRDLGGNQPQHF.

In this sample, this clonotype turned up many times. The chain employs TRBV24-1 and TRBJ1-2, with D tentatively TRBD1 (5 bases). CDR1 is KGHDR and CDR2 is SFDVKD in the germline V gene. The CDR3 is 15 amino acids. Trimming removed 3 bases at V and 2 bases at J, with 12 bases between. The CDR3: CATSDPGTENYGYTF. CDR3 sequence (DNA): TGTGCCACCAGTGATCCCGGGACGGAGAACTATGGCTACACCTTC.

In this sample, this clonotype turned up many times. The chain uses TRBV4-2 and TRBJ2-2; 8 bases are a match to TRBD1. In germline, CDR1 is LGHNA, CDR2 YNFKEQ. V lost 1 base and J lost 4; bases outside the gene matches: 8. This CDR3 comprises 17 residues. CDR3 sequence: CASSQVSLQGGTGELFF. CDR3 bases: TGTGCCAGCAGCCAAGTATCGCTACAGGGGGGCACCGGGGAGCTGTTTTTT.

The sample holds many counts of this clonotype. The chain couples TRBV6-2 or TRBV6-3 to TRBJ2-4; TRBD1 might be the D (6 bases). The V end lost 7 bases, the J end lost 0 bases, and 13 bases lay between the germline ends. Germline-derived CDR1 and CDR2 are MNHEY and SVGEGT. The CDR3 loop spans 15 amino acids. CDR3 DNA: TGTGCCAGCACGGAACAGGGCTTAGCCAAAAACATTCAGTACTTC. Amino acids: CASTEQGLAKNIQYF.

In this sample, this clonotype turned up many times. This chain connects TRBV20-1 to TRBJ1-5, with D uncertain. Germline assignment: CDR1 DFQATT and CDR2 SNEGSKA (reference sequence). This CDR3 contains 14 residues. V shed 2 bases and J shed 3 bases, with 11 bases lying between them. CDR3 DNA: TGCAGTGCTAGACCGGACGGGCCCAATCAGCCCCAGCATTTT. This translates into CSARPDGPNQPQHF.

This clonotype was counted once. This rearrangement joins TRBV7-2 to TRBJ1-1; D perhaps matches TRBD1 (6 bases). Trimming left V 6 bases short and J 4 bases short, with 12 bases between. Per germline, CDR1 SGHTA and CDR2 FQGNSA. This CDR3 comprises 13 residues. CDR3 DNA: TGTGCCAGCAGTCTAAGACAGGCCACTGAAGCTTTCTTT. The encoded protein is CASSLRQATEAFF.

This clonotype has a handful of counts. The chain couples TRBV20-1 to TRBJ2-5, with TRBD2 identical over 8 bases. From germline, CDR1 is DFQATT and CDR2 SNEGSKA (reference sequence). Unmatched junction bases numbered 7, after V lost 5 bases and J lost 2 bases. There are 14 residues in the CDR3. The CDR3 nucleotides are TGCAGTGCTGATGATTTAGCGGGGCAAGAGACCCAGTACTTC. Its translation is CSADDLAGQETQYF.